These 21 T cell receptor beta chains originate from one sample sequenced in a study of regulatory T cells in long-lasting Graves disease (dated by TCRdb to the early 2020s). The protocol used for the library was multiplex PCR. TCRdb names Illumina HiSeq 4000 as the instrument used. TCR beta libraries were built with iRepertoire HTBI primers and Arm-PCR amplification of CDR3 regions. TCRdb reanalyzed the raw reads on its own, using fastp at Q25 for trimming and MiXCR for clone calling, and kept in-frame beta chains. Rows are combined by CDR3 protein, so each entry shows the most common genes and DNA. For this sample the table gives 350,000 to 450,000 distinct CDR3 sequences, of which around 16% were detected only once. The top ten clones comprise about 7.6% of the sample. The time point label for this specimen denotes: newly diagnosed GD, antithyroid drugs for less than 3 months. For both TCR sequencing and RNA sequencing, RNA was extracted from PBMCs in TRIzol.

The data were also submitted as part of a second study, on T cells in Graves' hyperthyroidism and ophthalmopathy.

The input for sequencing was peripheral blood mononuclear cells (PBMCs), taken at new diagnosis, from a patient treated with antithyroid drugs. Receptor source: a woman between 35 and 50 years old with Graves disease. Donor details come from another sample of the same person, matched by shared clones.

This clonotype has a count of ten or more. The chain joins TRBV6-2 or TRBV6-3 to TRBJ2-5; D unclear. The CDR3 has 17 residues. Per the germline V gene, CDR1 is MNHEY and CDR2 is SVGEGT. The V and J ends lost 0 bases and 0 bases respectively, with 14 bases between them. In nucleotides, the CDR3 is TGTGCCAGCAGTTACTCGACTGTAGCTTGGTACCAAGAGACCCAGTACTTC. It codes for CASSYSTVAWYQETQYF.

The CDR3 region has the DNA TGTGCCAGCACCCTGCCGGGGAGCAATCAGCCCCAGCATTTT. It translates to CASTLPGSNQPQHF. This chain uses TRBV7-8 with TRBJ1-5; D is undetermined. The ends were cut back, 7 bases at V and 1 base at J, with 11 bases in the middle. This CDR3 contains 14 residues. Germline V gene sequence: CDR1 SGHVS, CDR2 FQNEAQ.

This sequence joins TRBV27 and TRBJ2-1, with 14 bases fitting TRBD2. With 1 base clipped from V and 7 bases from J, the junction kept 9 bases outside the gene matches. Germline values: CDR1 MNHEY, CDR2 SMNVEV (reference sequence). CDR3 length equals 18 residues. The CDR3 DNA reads TGTGCCAGCAGTTTATTGACTAGCGGGAGGGCCGTTCGGAATGAGCAGTTCTTC. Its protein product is CASSLLTSGRAVRNEQFF.

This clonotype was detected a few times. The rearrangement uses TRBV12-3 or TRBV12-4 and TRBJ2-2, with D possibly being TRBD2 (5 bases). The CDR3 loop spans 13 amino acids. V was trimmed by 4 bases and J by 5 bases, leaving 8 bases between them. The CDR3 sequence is CASSSTRTGELFF. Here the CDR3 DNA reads TGTGCCAGCAGTTCAACTAGAACCGGGGAGCTGTTTTTT.

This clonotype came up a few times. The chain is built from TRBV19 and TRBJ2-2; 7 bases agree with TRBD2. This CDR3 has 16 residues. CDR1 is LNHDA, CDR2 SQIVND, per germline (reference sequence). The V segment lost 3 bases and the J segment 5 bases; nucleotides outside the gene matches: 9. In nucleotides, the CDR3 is TGTGCCAGTAGTATCACCACGGGAGGTGGTACCGGGGAGCTGTTTTTT. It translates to CASSITTGGGTGELFF. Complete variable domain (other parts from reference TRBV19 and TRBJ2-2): DGGITQSPKYLFRKEGQNVTLSCEQNLNHDAMYWYRQDPGQGLRLIYYSQIVNDFQKGDIAEGYSVSREKKESFPLTVTSAQKNPTAFYLCASSITTGGGTGELFFGEGSRLTVL.

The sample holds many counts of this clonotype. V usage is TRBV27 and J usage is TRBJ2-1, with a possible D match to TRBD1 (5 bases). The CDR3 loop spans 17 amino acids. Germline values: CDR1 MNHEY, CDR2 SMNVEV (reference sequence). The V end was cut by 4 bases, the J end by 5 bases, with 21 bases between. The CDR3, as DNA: TGTGCCAGCAGTTCCTTTTGGGTGATGGGGCTCAACAATGAGCAGTTCTTC. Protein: CASSSFWVMGLNNEQFF.

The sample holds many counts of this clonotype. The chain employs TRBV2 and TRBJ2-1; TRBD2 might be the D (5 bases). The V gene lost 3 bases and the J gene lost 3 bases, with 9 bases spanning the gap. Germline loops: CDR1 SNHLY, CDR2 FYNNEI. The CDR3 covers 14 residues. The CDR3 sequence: CASSDPGIYNEQFF. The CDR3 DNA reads TGTGCCAGCAGTGACCCGGGGATCTACAATGAGCAGTTCTTC.

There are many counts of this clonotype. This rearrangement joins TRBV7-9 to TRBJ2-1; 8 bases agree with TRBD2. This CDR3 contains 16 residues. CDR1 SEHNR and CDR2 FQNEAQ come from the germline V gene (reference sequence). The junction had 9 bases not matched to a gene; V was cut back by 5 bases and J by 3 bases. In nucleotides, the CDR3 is TGTGCCAGCAGCCCGACGGGAGGGCCGAACTACAATGAGCAGTTCTTC. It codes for CASSPTGGPNYNEQFF.

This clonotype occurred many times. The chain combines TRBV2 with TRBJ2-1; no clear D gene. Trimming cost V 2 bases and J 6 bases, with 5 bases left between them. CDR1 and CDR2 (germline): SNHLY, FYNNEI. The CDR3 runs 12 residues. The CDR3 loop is CASSEMANEQFF. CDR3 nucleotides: TGTGCCAGCAGTGAAATGGCCAATGAGCAGTTCTTC.

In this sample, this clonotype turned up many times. The CDR3: CSARDRTSGGTYEQYF. The CDR3 DNA is TGCAGTGCTAGAGACCGGACTAGCGGGGGGACCTACGAGCAGTACTTC. The rearrangement links TRBV20-1 to TRBJ2-7, with 14 bases lining up with TRBD2. Trimming took 0 bases from V and 2 from J; bases not matched to a gene: 3. Germline V CDR1 and CDR2: DFQATT, SNEGSKA (reference sequence). The CDR3 extends over 16 amino acids.

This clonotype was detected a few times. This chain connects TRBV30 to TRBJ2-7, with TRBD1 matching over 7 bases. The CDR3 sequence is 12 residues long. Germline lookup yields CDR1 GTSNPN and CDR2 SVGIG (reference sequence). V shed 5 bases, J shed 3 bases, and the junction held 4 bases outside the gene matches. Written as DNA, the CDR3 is TGTGCCTGGGACAGGGCGAACTACGAGCAGTACTTC. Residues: CAWDRANYEQYF.

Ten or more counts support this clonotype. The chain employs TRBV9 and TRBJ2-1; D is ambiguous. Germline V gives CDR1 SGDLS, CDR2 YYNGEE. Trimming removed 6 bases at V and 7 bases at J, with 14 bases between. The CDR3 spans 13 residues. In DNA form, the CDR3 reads TGTGCCAGCACGTCTTTGGGGTTGAATGAGCAGTTCTTC. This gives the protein CASTSLGLNEQFF.

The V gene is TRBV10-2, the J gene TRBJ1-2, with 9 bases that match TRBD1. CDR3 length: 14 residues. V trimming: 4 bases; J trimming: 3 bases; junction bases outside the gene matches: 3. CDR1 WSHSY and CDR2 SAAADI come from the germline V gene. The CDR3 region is CASSGDRAYYGYTF. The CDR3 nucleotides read TGCGCCAGCAGTGGGGACAGGGCCTACTATGGCTACACCTTC.

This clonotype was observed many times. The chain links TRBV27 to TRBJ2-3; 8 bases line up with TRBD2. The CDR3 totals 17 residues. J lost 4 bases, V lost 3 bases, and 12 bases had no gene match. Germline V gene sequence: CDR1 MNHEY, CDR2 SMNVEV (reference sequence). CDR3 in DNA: TGTGCCAGCAGTTTCTTACGGGAGGGTGGCCTTTCAGATACGCAGTATTTT. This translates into CASSFLREGGLSDTQYF.

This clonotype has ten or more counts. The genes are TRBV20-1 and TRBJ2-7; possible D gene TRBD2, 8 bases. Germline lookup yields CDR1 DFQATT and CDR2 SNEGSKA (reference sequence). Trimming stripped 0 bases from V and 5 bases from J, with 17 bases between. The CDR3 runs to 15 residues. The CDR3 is CSARDREGGGHEQYF. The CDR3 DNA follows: TGCAGTGCTAGAGATCGGGAGGGAGGGGGCCACGAGCAGTACTTC.

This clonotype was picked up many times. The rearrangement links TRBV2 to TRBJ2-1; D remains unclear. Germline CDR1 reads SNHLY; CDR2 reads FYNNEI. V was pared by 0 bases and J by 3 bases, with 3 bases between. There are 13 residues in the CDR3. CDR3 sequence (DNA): TGTGCCAGCAGTGAAGCGAACTACAATGAGCAGTTCTTC. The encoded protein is CASSEANYNEQFF.

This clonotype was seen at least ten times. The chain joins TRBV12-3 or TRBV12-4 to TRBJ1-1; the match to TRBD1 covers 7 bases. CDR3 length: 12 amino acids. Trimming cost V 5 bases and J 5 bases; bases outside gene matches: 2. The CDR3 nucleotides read TGTGCCAGCAGTGTCAGGGGGACTGAAGCTTTCTTT. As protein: CASSVRGTEAFF.

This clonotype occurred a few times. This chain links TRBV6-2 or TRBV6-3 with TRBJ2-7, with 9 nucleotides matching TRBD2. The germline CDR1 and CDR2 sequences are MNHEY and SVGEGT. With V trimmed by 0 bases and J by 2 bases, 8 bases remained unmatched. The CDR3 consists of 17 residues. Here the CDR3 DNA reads TGTGCCAGCAGTTACTCATCCCGACTAGCGGTTGCCTACGAGCAGTACTTC. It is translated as CASSYSSRLAVAYEQYF.

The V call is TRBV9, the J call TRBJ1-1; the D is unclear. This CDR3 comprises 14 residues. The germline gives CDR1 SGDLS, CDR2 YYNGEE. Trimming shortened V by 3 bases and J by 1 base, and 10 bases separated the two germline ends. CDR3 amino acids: CASSADATNTEAFF. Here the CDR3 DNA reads TGTGCCAGCAGCGCCGACGCGACGAACACTGAAGCTTTCTTT.

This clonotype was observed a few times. This chain's CDR3 is CASSWDLDNEQFF. The DNA of the CDR3 is TGTGCCAGCAGTTGGGACTTAGACAATGAGCAGTTCTTC. This chain joins TRBV14 and TRBJ2-1; a possible D gene is TRBD2 (6 bases). The V gene lost 6 bases and the J gene lost 5 bases, with 11 bases spanning the gap. Looked up from germline, CDR1 is SGHDN and CDR2 is FVKESK. The CDR3 length is 13 residues.

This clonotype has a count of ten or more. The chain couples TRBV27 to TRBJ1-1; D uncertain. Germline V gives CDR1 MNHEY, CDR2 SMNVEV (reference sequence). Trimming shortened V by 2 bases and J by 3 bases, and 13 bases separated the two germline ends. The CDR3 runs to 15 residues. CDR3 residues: CASSLNSRPHTEAFF. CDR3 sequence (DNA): TGTGCCAGCAGTTTAAACAGTAGACCTCACACTGAAGCTTTCTTT.